The 25 T cell receptor beta chains in this list originate from one sample, sequenced in a study of T cells in Graves' hyperthyroidism and ophthalmopathy. Amplified TCR beta CDR3 regions derived from RNA transcripts. HTBI primers were the set used in a first-round RT-PCR of the TCR CDR3. TCRdb called the multiplex PCR reads again in MiXCR, with one record for every CDR3 protein. The data show around 700,000 distinct CDR3 sequences, with around a sixth seen just once and 15% to 20% held by the top ten. The sequenced sample consisted of blood. The receptors come from a woman between 45 and 60 years old with Graves' hyperthyroidism that later progressed to Graves' ophthalmopathy.

Comments on this clonotype: With a much larger clone just one base away, this may be a read error. As DNA, the CDR3 is TGTGCCAGCAGCATCGGGACAAGATCCTACGAGCAGTACTTC. Its translation: CASSIGTRSYEQYF. V is TRBV5-6 and J is TRBJ2-7; weak D call: TRBD1 (6 bases). This CDR3 is built from 14 residues. Trimming pared 4 bases from V and 1 base from J, leaving 12 bases between. Per the germline V gene, CDR1 is SGHDT and CDR2 is YYEEEE.

This clonotype showed up many times. The rearrangement uses TRBV7-8 and TRBJ1-5; the D is unclear. Germline-derived CDR1 and CDR2 are SGHVS and FQNEAQ. V was shortened by 2 bases and J by 1 base, with 12 bases between the two germline ends. The CDR3 spans 16 residues. CDR3 bases: TGTGCCAGCAGCTTATTGTCCGGACGAAGCAATCAGCCCCAGCATTTT. It is translated as CASSLLSGRSNQPQHF.

This clonotype was detected many times. The J gene is TRBJ2-5, the V gene TRBV20-1, with D hard to call. Trimming left V 2 bases short and J 0 bases short, with 16 bases between. Germline lookup yields CDR1 DFQATT and CDR2 SNEGSKA (reference sequence). The CDR3 totals 16 residues. DNA for the CDR3: TGCAGTGCTAGACCCCATACCACATTGTACCAAGAGACCCAGTACTTC. It encodes CSARPHTTLYQETQYF.

This clonotype was recorded many times. The chain combines TRBV7-2 with TRBJ1-2; D uncertain. Germline-derived CDR1 and CDR2 are SGHTA and FQGNSA. V lost 2 bases and J 2 bases, leaving 6 bases between the germline ends. The CDR3 extends over 13 amino acids. CDR3 DNA: TGTGCCAGCAGCTTAAACGGGAACTATGGCTACACCTTC. This codes for CASSLNGNYGYTF.

This clonotype was found many times. V and J are TRBV3-1 and TRBJ2-3, with 10 positions matching TRBD1. The trim removed 1 base at V and 5 bases at J, leaving 6 bases unmatched. The CDR3 is made up of 16 amino acids. Germline-derived CDR1 and CDR2 are LGHDT and YNNKEL (reference sequence). CDR3 DNA: TGTGCCAGCAGCCAAGCCCCGGGACAGGGGCAAGATACGCAGTATTTT. It is translated as CASSQAPGQGQDTQYF.

This clonotype has only a few counts. The gene calls are TRBV7-3 and TRBJ2-2; D gene ambiguous. Trimming removed 0 bases at V and 6 bases at J, with 2 bases between. The germline V gene has CDR1 SGHTA and CDR2 FQGTGA. The length of the CDR3 is 12 residues. The CDR3 nucleotides read TGTGCCAGCAGCTTAACGTCCGGGGAGCTGTTTTTT. This sequence encodes CASSLTSGELFF.

This clonotype was seen only a few times. This chain joins TRBV25-1 and TRBJ1-1; TRBD1 matches at 9 bases. Germline V lookup: CDR1 MGHDK, CDR2 SYGVNS. The CDR3 loop spans 14 amino acids. V lost 6 bases and J lost 12; bases outside the gene matches: 14. As DNA, the CDR3 is TGTGCCAGCAGGGCCGCCGGGACAGGGAGTGCCACTTTCTTT. It codes for CASRAAGTGSATFF. The full variable domain, its missing parts supplied by reference TRBV25-1 and TRBJ1-1, is EADIYQTPRYLVIGTGKKITLECSQTMGHDKMYWYQQDPGMELHLIHYSYGVNSTEKGDLSSESTVSRIRTEHFPLTLESARPSHTSQYLCASRAAGTGSATFFGQGTRLTVV.

The rearrangement links TRBV24-1 to TRBJ2-5; TRBD1 is a possible D gene (5 bases). Germline-derived CDR1 and CDR2 are KGHDR and SFDVKD. V was pared by 1 base and J by 4 bases, with 12 bases between. The CDR3 loop spans 15 amino acids. The CDR3 loop is CATSDLSGAGETQYF. The CDR3 bases are TGTGCCACCAGTGATTTAAGTGGGGCCGGAGAGACCCAGTACTTC.

This clonotype was counted at least ten times. The chain has TRBV7-2 and TRBJ2-1; weak D call: TRBD2 (6 bases). The V end lost 5 bases, the J end lost 7 bases, and 15 bases lay between the germline ends. The germline V gene has CDR1 SGHTA and CDR2 FQGNSA. This CDR3 has 14 residues. The CDR3 sequence: CASSLGGTVNEQFF. The CDR3 DNA is TGTGCCAGCAGCCTTGGGGGGACTGTGAATGAGCAGTTCTTC.

This chain connects TRBV7-9 to TRBJ1-1, with a possible D match to TRBD1 (5 bases). CDR3 length: 13 residues. The germline V and J ends were trimmed by 6 bases and 4 bases, with 12 bases remaining between them. Germline V gene sequence: CDR1 SEHNR, CDR2 FQNEAQ (reference sequence). The CDR3 coding sequence is TGTGCCAGCAGATTCGACAGTAGCACTGAAGCTTTCTTT. It translates to CASRFDSSTEAFF.

This clonotype was picked up a small number of times. The chain is built from TRBV30 and TRBJ2-3; possible D gene TRBD1, 6 bases. The CDR3 loop spans 15 amino acids. From germline, CDR1 is GTSNPN and CDR2 SVGIG (reference sequence). Trimming left V 4 bases short and J 0 bases short, with 14 bases between. The CDR3 coding sequence is TGTGCCTGGAATGTATTAGGACAGAGCACAGATACGCAGTATTTT. Its translation is CAWNVLGQSTDTQYF. The full variable domain, its missing parts supplied by reference TRBV30 and TRBJ2-3, is SQTIHQWPATLVQPVGSPLSLECTVEGTSNPNLYWYRQAAGRGLQLLFYSVGIGQISSEVPQNLSASRPQDRQFILSSKKLLLSDSGFYLCAWNVLGQSTDTQYFGPGTRLTVL.

In its sample, this clonotype was seen many times. The genes are TRBV12-3 or TRBV12-4 and TRBJ2-3; D call uncertain. This CDR3 has 14 amino acids. The germline V and J ends were trimmed by 3 bases and 2 bases, with 9 bases remaining between them. The DNA of the CDR3 is TGTGCCAGCAGTTTTCGGCTGCCCACAGATACGCAGTATTTT. This encodes CASSFRLPTDTQYF.

This clonotype has only one observation. The genes are TRBV6-5 and TRBJ2-3, with 9 bases aligning to TRBD1. With 5 bases clipped from V and 5 bases from J, the junction kept 11 bases outside the gene matches. The CDR3 is 16 amino acids. Germline values: CDR1 MNHEY, CDR2 SVGAGI. The DNA of the CDR3 is TGTGCCAGCAGTAACCCGACAGGGGGAGGTATAGATACGCAGTATTTT. This codes for CASSNPTGGGIDTQYF.

This clonotype was counted a few times. The V gene is TRBV7-3, the J gene TRBJ2-7; D might be TRBD1 (5 bases). V lost 4 bases, J lost 1 base, and 11 bases lay in between. Germline V gives CDR1 SGHTA, CDR2 FQGTGA. The CDR3 length is 14 residues. The CDR3 DNA reads as TGTGCCAGCAGCTACAGGACAAAATCCTACGAGCAGTACTTC. Translating gives CASSYRTKSYEQYF.

There are many counts of this clonotype. The chain combines TRBV7-2 with TRBJ1-1; TRBD1 might be the D (6 bases). CDR1 and CDR2 (germline): SGHTA, FQGNSA. Trimming removed 1 base from V and 5 bases from J, with 17 bases in between. This CDR3 comprises 16 residues. The CDR3 loop reads CASSLGVLKGGTEAFF. As DNA, the CDR3 is TGTGCCAGCAGCTTAGGGGTCCTTAAAGGGGGTACTGAAGCTTTCTTT.

This chain uses TRBV3-1 with TRBJ1-3; possible D gene TRBD1, 5 bases. This CDR3 spans 15 amino acids. V gave up 6 bases and J gave up 2 bases, with 14 bases separating them. Germline CDR1 LGHDT, CDR2 YNNKEL (reference sequence). The CDR3 spells CASSQQQETGNTIYF. In nucleotides, the CDR3 is TGTGCCAGCAGTCAACAACAGGAGACTGGAAACACCATATATTTT. The full variable domain, completed using reference TRBV3-1 and TRBJ1-3, is DTAVSQTPKYLVTQMGNDKSIKCEQNLGHDTMYWYKQDSKKFLKIMFSYNNKELIINETVPNRFSPKSPDKAHLNLHINSLELGDSAVYFCASSQQQETGNTIYFGEGSWLTVV.

CDR3 nucleotides: TGTGCCAGCAGTTCGGACAGGACCCGAGTAAGAAACTATGGCTACACCTTC. Translation: CASSSDRTRVRNYGYTF. The gene calls are TRBV12-3 or TRBV12-4 and TRBJ1-2; 7 positions agree with TRBD1. The CDR3 is 17 amino acids. The trim removed 4 bases at V and 2 bases at J, leaving 13 bases unmatched.

This clonotype was recorded many times. The rearrangement links TRBV2 to TRBJ2-1; 8 bases align to TRBD2. Germline V gene sequence: CDR1 SNHLY, CDR2 FYNNEI. J gave up 2 bases and V 5 bases, and 8 bases lay outside the gene matches. The CDR3 contains 16 residues. The CDR3 reads CASSYIRGGAYNEQFF. The CDR3 DNA follows: TGTGCCAGCAGTTATATACGGGGGGGTGCCTACAATGAGCAGTTCTTC.

This sequence joins TRBV10-3 and TRBJ2-7, with D perhaps TRBD2 (6 bases). V shed 8 bases and J shed 5 bases, with 13 bases lying between them. Looked up from germline, CDR1 is ENHRY and CDR2 is SYGVKD. CDR3 size: 12 residues. CDR3 protein: CAIQNGGNEQYF. The DNA of the CDR3 is TGTGCCATCCAGAATGGAGGGAACGAGCAGTACTTC.

In this sample, this clonotype turned up a few times. J is TRBJ2-7 and V is TRBV3-1; maybe TRBD2 (6 bases). Trimming removed 1 base from V and 3 bases from J, with 13 bases in between. Germline lookup yields CDR1 LGHDT and CDR2 YNNKEL (reference sequence). The CDR3 totals 15 residues. The CDR3 nucleotides read TGTGCCAGCAGCCAAGTTGGTAATAGCGGCTACGAGCAGTACTTC. Its translation is CASSQVGNSGYEQYF.

The V and J genes are TRBV5-1 and TRBJ2-7; 13 positions match TRBD2. Germline loops: CDR1 SGHRS, CDR2 YFSETQ. V was pared by 0 bases and J by 6 bases, with 3 bases of the junction left unmatched. The CDR3 extends over 15 amino acids. This CDR3 reads CASSLVTSGGVEQYF. CDR3 coding DNA: TGCGCCAGCAGCTTGGTAACTAGCGGGGGGGTCGAGCAGTACTTC.

With regard to this clonotype: A read error is possible here, since a much larger clone lies one base away. The chain has TRBV11-2 and TRBJ1-3, with D hard to call. Per the germline V gene, CDR1 is SGHAT and CDR2 is FQNNGV. This CDR3 region has 12 residues. The CDR3 loop reads CASGLVEGTIHF. The CDR3, as DNA: TGTGCCAGCGGCCTCGTCGAGGGCACCATACATTTT.

This clonotype was found a few times. The chain recombines TRBV7-6 with TRBJ1-2, with 7 bases fitting TRBD1. CDR3 length equals 15 residues. Trimming took 5 bases from V and 7 from J; bases not matched to a gene: 13. Germline CDR1 reads SGHVS; CDR2 reads FNYEAQ. The CDR3 nucleotides read TGTGCCAGCAGCCTTAGGGGCCAGGGGGAAAGTGGCTACACCTTC. Translation: CASSLRGQGESGYTF.

This clonotype turned up a few times. The chain employs TRBV7-2 and TRBJ1-1; 9 nucleotides align to TRBD1. From germline, CDR1 is SGHTA and CDR2 FQGNSA. The CDR3 spans 15 residues. The V segment lost 1 base and the J segment 4 bases; nucleotides outside the gene matches: 4. The DNA for the CDR3 is TGTGCCAGCAGCTTAGTCGGGACAGGGCCCACTGAAGCTTTCTTT. Protein: CASSLVGTGPTEAFF.

This clonotype was detected a few times. This chain links TRBV5-1 with TRBJ1-1; D unresolved. CDR1 is SGHRS and CDR2 is YFSETQ in the germline V gene. V was shortened by 1 base and J by 3 bases, with 16 bases between the two germline ends. The CDR3 has 16 residues. CDR3 in amino acids: CASSLLGNREDTEAFF. The CDR3 region has the DNA TGCGCCAGCAGCTTGTTGGGGAACAGAGAGGACACTGAAGCTTTCTTT.